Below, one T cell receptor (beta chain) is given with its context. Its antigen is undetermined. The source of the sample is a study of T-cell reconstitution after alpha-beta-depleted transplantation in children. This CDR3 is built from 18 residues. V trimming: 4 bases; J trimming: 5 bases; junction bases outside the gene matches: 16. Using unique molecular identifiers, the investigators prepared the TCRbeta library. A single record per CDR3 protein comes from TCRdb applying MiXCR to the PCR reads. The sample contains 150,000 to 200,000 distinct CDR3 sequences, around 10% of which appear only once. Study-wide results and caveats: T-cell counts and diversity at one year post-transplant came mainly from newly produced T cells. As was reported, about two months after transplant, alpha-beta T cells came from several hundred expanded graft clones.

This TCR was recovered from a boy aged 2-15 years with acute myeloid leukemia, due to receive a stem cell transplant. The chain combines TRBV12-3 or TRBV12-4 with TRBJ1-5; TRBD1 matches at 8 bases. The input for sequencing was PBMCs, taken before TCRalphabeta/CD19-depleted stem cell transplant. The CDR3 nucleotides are TGTGCCAGCAGTTCTTGGACAGGGATGGGACTAGGGGATCAGCCCCAGCATTTT. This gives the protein CASSSWTGMGLGDQPQHF.